These 5 T cell receptor beta chains originate from one sample sequenced in a study of technical replicates of blood from a handful of donors (dated by TCRdb to 2016 to 2017). The library relied on the immunoSEQ multiplex PCR assay. TCRdb carries this immuneACCESS record with in-frame sequences only. Its versions omit some clonotypes, under half of them owing to an unresolved V gene in the studies checked, with the rest unexplained. Across this sample there are 60,000 to 75,000 clones, with about 83% seen only once. More than 4.5% of the sample belongs to the ten largest clones. Material: PBMCs. The receptors were sampled from a human donor in good health. Some clones in this sample may be carry-over from other donors' samples.

J is TRBJ1-3 and V is TRBV23-1; weak D call: TRBD1 (5 bases). TRBV23-1 is an ORF for which the function is uncertain. The CDR3 spans 15 residues. Trimming took 7 bases from V and 0 from J, leaving 13 bases between them. The CDR3 coding sequence is TGCGCCAGCAACCTTACAGGAATCTCTGGAAACACCATATATTTT. As protein: CASNLTGISGNTIYF.

J is TRBJ1-5 and V is TRBV7-9, with D perhaps matching TRBD1 (6 bases). Germline V lookup: CDR1 SEHNR, CDR2 FQNEAQ (reference sequence). Trimming pared 1 base from V and 9 bases from J, leaving 13 bases between. The CDR3 totals 14 residues. This chain's CDR3 is CASSLVDRMSPQHF. CDR3 DNA: TGTGCCAGCAGCTTAGTAGACAGGATGTCGCCCCAGCATTTT.

This rearrangement joins TRBV10-3 to TRBJ1-2; perhaps TRBD1 as D (6 bases). Germline CDR1 ENHRY, CDR2 SYGVKD. The CDR3 covers 15 residues. Trimming removed 7 bases at V and 1 base at J, with 16 bases between. CDR3 in amino acids: CAINPGGGGNYGYTF. As DNA, the CDR3 is TGTGCCATCAACCCGGGGGGGGGCGGTAACTATGGCTACACCTTC.

J is TRBJ2-5 and V is TRBV7-2, with D possibly being TRBD2 (6 bases). This CDR3 is built from 15 residues. Germline V CDR1 and CDR2: SGHTA, FQGNSA. The V end lost 6 bases, the J end lost 5 bases, and 19 bases lay between the germline ends. This chain's CDR3 is CASSQNGGPRETQYF. For the CDR3, the DNA is TGTGCCAGCAGTCAAAACGGAGGGCCGAGGGAGACCCAGTACTTC. Drawing the rest from reference TRBV7-2 and TRBJ2-5, the complete variable domain is GAGVSQSPSNKVTEKGKDVELRCDPISGHTALYWYRQSLGQGLEFLIYFQGNSAPDKSGLPSDRFSAERTGGSVSTLTIQRTQQEDSAVYLCASSQNGGPRETQYFGPGTRLLVL.

This rearrangement joins TRBV7-2 to TRBJ1-2; no firm D call. With 5 bases removed from V and 3 bases from J, the gap between germline ends came to 10 bases. The CDR3 totals 13 residues. Germline CDR1 and CDR2: SGHTA and FQGNSA. DNA for the CDR3: TGTGCCAGCAGCCGGGATAGGGACTATGGCTACACCTTC. Translation: CASSRDRDYGYTF.